Shown below are 18 T cell receptor beta chains from a single sample sequenced in a study of cytotoxic CD8 clonotypes in ibrutinib-treated CLL (dated by TCRdb to about 2021). Receptor amplification or capture employed the immunoSEQ multiplex PCR assay. This immuneACCESS table, as held by TCRdb, lists in-frame sequences with V and J called but not all clones. Of the missing ones, under half trace to an unresolved V gene in checked studies; the others have no known cause. This sample is represented by around 200,000 clones; 70% of them were singletons. Together, the top ten hold about 6.2% of the sample. What this sample's time point label stands for: about a year on ibrutinib. The sample was PBMCs, taken after 12 months of ibrutinib treatment. All receptors derive from a human donor with chronic lymphocytic leukemia.

This clone occurred a few times. The CDR3 here is CASSQGRGEAFF. The CDR3 DNA is TGCGCCAGCAGCCAGGGGCGGGGTGAAGCTTTCTTT. The gene calls are TRBV4-3 and TRBJ1-1; TRBD1 might be the D (5 bases). Germline V gives CDR1 LGHNA, CDR2 YSLEER. The CDR3 is 12 residues long. V was clipped by 3 bases and J by 7 bases, with 9 bases between them.

As to this clone: Additional DNA sequences in this sample encode the identical CDR3. This rearrangement joins TRBV6-6 to TRBJ1-5; D remains ambiguous. This CDR3 is built from 11 residues. Trimming shortened V by 11 bases and J by 1 base, and 6 bases separated the two germline ends. In germline, CDR1 is MNHNY, CDR2 SVGAGI (reference sequence). CDR3: CASGSNQPQHF. CDR3 in DNA: TGTGCCTCGGGAAGCAATCAGCCCCAGCATTTT.

The chain combines TRBV28 with TRBJ1-1; D ambiguous. Deletions cut 4 bases from V and 1 base from J, with 16 bases between. CDR1 is MDHEN and CDR2 is SYDVKM in the germline V gene. The CDR3 loop spans 16 amino acids. Here the CDR3 DNA reads TGTGCCAGCAGTTCACCCCTCGACACCAAGAACACTGAAGCTTTCTTT. Translation gives CASSSPLDTKNTEAFF.

This chain links TRBV18 with TRBJ1-1; TRBD1 agrees at 8 bases. From germline, CDR1 is KGHSH and CDR2 LQKENI. The CDR3 sequence is 13 residues long. The V gene end was trimmed by 6 bases and the J gene end by 6 bases; junction bases not matched to a gene: 6. The CDR3, as DNA: TGTGCCAGCTCCAACCGGACAGGGCCTGAAGCTTTCTTT. This codes for CASSNRTGPEAFF.

The genes are TRBV4-3 and TRBJ2-1; D uncertain. The CDR3 runs 16 residues. The V and J ends lost 0 bases and 10 bases respectively, with 19 bases between them. Per germline, CDR1 LGHNA and CDR2 YSLEER. The CDR3 coding sequence is TGCGCCAGCAGCCAAGAAAACCCCACCGTCGGCGGCGAGCAGTTCTTC. Its protein product is CASSQENPTVGGEQFF.

The gene calls are TRBV30 and TRBJ2-2; no clear D. Trimming took off 0 bases at V and 7 bases at J, with 9 bases between the two ends. Germline loops: CDR1 GTSNPN, CDR2 SVGIG (reference sequence). This CDR3 is built from 13 residues. The CDR3 protein is CAWSVLLVGELFF. CDR3 DNA: TGTGCCTGGAGTGTATTATTAGTCGGGGAGCTGTTTTTT.

The V and J genes are TRBV29-1 and TRBJ2-5; D not certain. Germline lookup yields CDR1 SQVTM and CDR2 ANQGSEA. The V end lost 7 bases, the J end lost 6 bases, and 18 bases lay between the germline ends. CDR3 size: 13 residues. This chain's CDR3 is CSASSLGGQTQYF. The CDR3 nucleotides are TGCAGCGCCTCGAGTCTAGGCGGTCAGACCCAGTACTTC.

This chain links TRBV9 with TRBJ2-1, with D tentatively TRBD1 (7 bases). The CDR3 spans 18 residues. From germline, CDR1 is SGDLS and CDR2 YYNGEE. V lost 2 bases and J 0 bases, leaving 18 bases between the germline ends. In DNA form, the CDR3 reads TGTGCCAGCAGCGTCGGAGGGGGCCCTCAGGGCTCCTACAATGAGCAGTTCTTC. This translates into CASSVGGGPQGSYNEQFF.

This clone was counted a few times. V is TRBV27 and J is TRBJ1-2; TRBD1 might be the D (5 bases). V shed 5 bases and J shed 4 bases, with 14 bases lying between them. The CDR3 is made up of 14 amino acids. The germline V gene encodes CDR1 MNHEY and CDR2 SMNVEV (reference sequence). The CDR3 region is CASSPAGASYGYTF. CDR3 nucleotide sequence: TGTGCCAGCAGTCCCGCCGGGGCCAGCTATGGCTACACCTTC.

V gene TRBV6-1 combines with J gene TRBJ2-5, with 8 bases aligning to TRBD1. This CDR3 has 16 amino acids. V gave up 0 bases and J gave up 5 bases; unmatched junction bases: 8. Germline lookup yields CDR1 MNHNS and CDR2 SASEGT. CDR3 residues: CASSEAGQGGGETQYF. For the CDR3, the DNA is TGTGCCAGCAGTGAAGCAGGACAGGGTGGTGGGGAGACCCAGTACTTC.

CDR3 sequence: CASSAGFTGELFF. The CDR3 DNA follows: TGTGCCAGCAGTGCCGGCTTCACCGGGGAGCTGTTTTTT. The V call is TRBV6-6, the J call TRBJ2-2; D not certain. The germline V gene encodes CDR1 MNHNY and CDR2 SVGAGI (reference sequence). V lost 5 bases to trimming and J lost 4 bases, with 8 bases between them. CDR3 length: 13 residues.

The rearrangement links TRBV6-4 to TRBJ1-2; TRBD1 might be the D (5 bases). CDR3 length: 12 residues. Per germline, CDR1 MRHNA and CDR2 SNTAGT. V lost 5 bases and J 4 bases, leaving 8 bases between the germline ends. This CDR3 is CASSNQGYGYTF. For the CDR3, the DNA is TGTGCCAGCAGTAATCAGGGCTATGGCTACACCTTC.

The chain employs TRBV4-3 and TRBJ2-7; TRBD1 is a possible D gene (7 bases). Germline V gene sequence: CDR1 LGHNA, CDR2 YSLEER. The V and J ends lost 0 bases and 7 bases respectively, with 13 bases between them. This CDR3 contains 14 residues. The CDR3 DNA reads as TGCGCCAGCAGCCAAGAGGAAGCAGGGGGGGAGCAGTACTTC. Translating gives CASSQEEAGGEQYF.

The chain joins TRBV28 to TRBJ2-3; TRBD1 matches 7 bases. Germline trimming cut 7 bases from V and 6 bases from J; bases unmatched to any gene: 4. This CDR3 has 12 residues. CDR1 and CDR2 (germline): MDHEN, SYDVKM. CDR3 in amino acids: CASNRGLDTQYF. CDR3 nucleotide sequence: TGTGCCAGCAACAGGGGCTTGGATACGCAGTATTTT.

The rearrangement joins TRBV18 to TRBJ1-2, with D uncertain. Trimming shortened V by 6 bases and J by 8 bases, and 19 bases separated the two germline ends. This CDR3 spans 14 amino acids. CDR1 and CDR2 from the germline V gene are KGHSH and LQKENI. The DNA of the CDR3 is TGTGCCAGCTCGCCCTCTATGAGAGTTGAAGGCTACACCTTC. This codes for CASSPSMRVEGYTF. Looking up the rest from reference TRBV18 and TRBJ1-2 gives the full variable domain: NAGVMQNPRHLVRRRGQEARLRCSPMKGHSHVYWYRQLPEEGLKFMVYLQKENIIDESGMPKERFSAEFPKEGPSILRIQQVVRGDSAAYFCASSPSMRVEGYTFGSGTRLTVV.

The J gene is TRBJ1-1, the V gene TRBV19; 8 nucleotides match TRBD1. The CDR3 spans 15 residues. V was clipped by 4 bases and J by 2 bases; unmatched bases: 6. Germline V gene lookup returns CDR1 LNHDA and CDR2 SQIVND (reference sequence). CDR3 residues: CASSTRTGTNTEAFF. The CDR3 DNA sequence: TGTGCCAGTAGTACACGGACAGGGACAAACACTGAAGCTTTCTTT. Combining the CDR3 with reference TRBV19 and TRBJ1-1 gives the whole variable domain DGGITQSPKYLFRKEGQNVTLSCEQNLNHDAMYWYRQDPGQGLRLIYYSQIVNDFQKGDIAEGYSVSREKKESFPLTVTSAQKNPTAFYLCASSTRTGTNTEAFFGQGTRLTVV.

A remark on this clone: Different DNA sequences within this sample yield the same CDR3. V and J are TRBV5-1 and TRBJ2-1, with TRBD2 matching over 10 bases. The germline gives CDR1 SGHRS, CDR2 YFSETQ. CDR3 length equals 15 residues. The junction had 1 base not matched to a gene; V was cut back by 4 bases and J by 0 bases. CDR3 sequence reads: CASSPSGSSYNEQFF. DNA for the CDR3: TGCGCCAGCAGCCCTAGCGGGAGCTCCTACAATGAGCAGTTCTTC.

The gene calls are TRBV9 and TRBJ1-6, with D hard to call. Looked up from germline, CDR1 is SGDLS and CDR2 is YYNGEE. With 2 bases removed from V and 0 bases from J, the gap between germline ends came to 9 bases. The CDR3 contains 16 residues. The CDR3 region is CASSVGSNSYNSPLHF. For the CDR3, the DNA is TGTGCCAGCAGCGTTGGCAGCAACTCCTATAATTCACCCCTCCACTTT.